This T cell receptor beta chain derives from a study of cytomegalovirus exposure and HLA in healthy donors. General observations from the study: Confirmation in vitro established that a few CMV-associated chains were specific for CMV antigens.

In the case of this clone: Its antigen is unidentified.

Primers: 60 Vbeta forward and 13 Jbeta reverse. Profiled with immunoSEQ multiplex PCR; TCRdb holds only in-frame clones, not every one. This table holds about 160,000 clones, roughly 85% found once. J lost 4 bases, V lost 5 bases, and 6 bases had no gene match. There are 15 residues in the CDR3. Looked up from germline, CDR1 is LNHDA and CDR2 is SQIVND (reference sequence). Source material: PBMCs. This clonotype originated in a man in his forties in good health and CMV-seronegative. The chain joins TRBV19 to TRBJ2-7; 12 nucleotides align to TRBD1. The CDR3 region has the DNA TGTGCCAGTAGTCCCGGGACAGGGGGCGAATACGAGCAGTACTTC. The encoded protein is CASSPGTGGEYEQYF.